Below are 28 T cell receptor beta chains sequenced from a single sample in a study of Graves' ophthalmopathy and Graves' hyperthyroidism. Amplification from RNA transcripts yielded the TCR beta CDR3 regions. First-round RT-PCR with HTBI primers preceded a second-round multiplex PCR. TCRdb reanalysed the multiplex PCR reads using MiXCR and keeps one entry per CDR3 protein. The sample has about 740,000 distinct CDR3 sequences, roughly 40% seen once. The sequencing sample was made of peripheral blood. The receptors derive from an adult man with Graves' ophthalmopathy.

The sample holds a few counts of this clonotype. The chain is built from TRBV24-1 and TRBJ1-5; 7 positions agree with TRBD1. Trimming cost V 9 bases and J 4 bases; bases outside gene matches: 2. The CDR3 is 12 amino acids. The V gene's germline CDR1 is KGHDR and CDR2 SFDVKD. The CDR3 loop is CATGTANQPQHF. The CDR3 DNA is TGTGCCACCGGGACAGCTAATCAGCCCCAGCATTTT.

In regard to this clonotype: A much larger clone lies one base from this, so it may be a read error. The chain carries TRBV2 and TRBJ2-7; D uncertain. The CDR3 runs to 13 residues. The V gene's germline CDR1 is SNHLY and CDR2 FYNNEI. CDR3 nucleotides: TGTGCCAGCACTCTCGTTGACTCCTACGAGCGGTACTTC. Translating gives CASTLVDSYERYF.

This clonotype came up many times. The rearrangement links TRBV2 to TRBJ1-6; D is ambiguous. The V gene's germline CDR1 is SNHLY and CDR2 FYNNEI. This CDR3 is built from 14 residues. The V gene lost 7 bases and the J gene lost 10 bases, with 17 bases spanning the gap. The CDR3, as DNA: TGTGCCAGCACTAGTGCAGGTTTCTCGTCACCCCTCCACTTT. Its protein is CASTSAGFSSPLHF.

This chain connects TRBV7-2 to TRBJ1-5, with TRBD1 matching 8 bases. V lost 5 bases to trimming and J lost 3 bases; unmatched junction nucleotides: 3. Germline values: CDR1 SGHTA, CDR2 FQGNSA. The CDR3 covers 14 residues. CDR3 sequence reads: CASSPDRDNQPQHF. The CDR3 coding sequence is TGTGCCAGCAGCCCGGACAGGGACAATCAGCCCCAGCATTTT. Filled out from reference TRBV7-2 and TRBJ1-5, the complete variable domain reads GAGVSQSPSNKVTEKGKDVELRCDPISGHTALYWYRQSLGQGLEFLIYFQGNSAPDKSGLPSDRFSAERTGGSVSTLTIQRTQQEDSAVYLCASSPDRDNQPQHFGDGTRLSIL.

CDR3 nucleotides: TGTGCCAGCAGCTTAGGTACAGGGGGATTTGGAGGCAATCAGCCCCAGCATTTT. Translating it yields CASSLGTGGFGGNQPQHF. The chain couples TRBV25-1 to TRBJ1-5; 8 nucleotides align to TRBD1. Trimming cost V 6 bases and J 2 bases; bases outside gene matches: 15. The germline gives CDR1 MGHDK, CDR2 SYGVNS. The CDR3 totals 18 residues.

This clonotype has more than one count but fewer than ten. The chain combines TRBV2 with TRBJ1-5; the D gene is possibly TRBD1 (6 bases). The CDR3 covers 13 residues. Germline CDR1 reads SNHLY; CDR2 reads FYNNEI. Trimming stripped 5 bases from V and 5 bases from J, with 10 bases between. The CDR3 DNA reads as TGTGCCAGCAGTCGGGACAACTATCAGCCCCAGCATTTT. This codes for CASSRDNYQPQHF.

This clonotype turned up a few times. At one end, the junction sequence differs from germline, possibly due to a read error. This sequence joins TRBV19 and TRBJ1-1; maybe TRBD1 (5 bases). From germline, CDR1 is LNHDA and CDR2 SQIVND (reference sequence). The length of the CDR3 is 11 residues. The CDR3 nucleotides read TGTGCCAGTAGTATAAGAGGCAGGGCGAACTTT. Encoded protein: CASSIRGRANF.

A word on this clonotype: Just one base apart from a much larger clone, this may be a read error. The chain couples TRBV25-1 to TRBJ2-7; 10 bases are shared with TRBD2. This CDR3 region has 14 residues. The ends lost 10 bases at V and 4 bases at J; junction bases unmatched: 10. The germline CDR1 and CDR2 sequences are MGHDK and SYGVNS. CDR3 in amino acids: CATTAISGGYEQYF. The CDR3 DNA is TGTGCCACCACCGCGATTAGCGGGGGGTACGAGCAGTACTTC.

This chain uses TRBV6-5 with TRBJ2-5; D unclear. CDR1 and CDR2 from the germline V gene are MNHEY and SVGAGI. Between the trimmed V and J ends, which lost 3 bases and 0 bases, there was a span of 8 bases. The CDR3 covers 14 residues. CDR3 in DNA: TGTGCCAGCAGTTATCGGACCGACCAAGAGACCCAGTACTTC. Amino acid sequence: CASSYRTDQETQYF.

The rearrangement uses TRBV7-3 and TRBJ1-1; maybe TRBD1 (5 bases). The V gene lost 6 bases and the J gene lost 5 bases, with 19 bases spanning the gap. The germline CDR1 and CDR2 sequences are SGHTA and FQGTGA. There are 15 residues in the CDR3. This CDR3 reads CASSFRDPRDTEAFF. CDR3 in DNA: TGTGCCAGCAGTTTCAGGGATCCGAGGGATACTGAAGCTTTCTTT.

The V gene is TRBV5-4, the J gene TRBJ2-2; 7 bases line up with TRBD2. CDR1 is SGHNT, CDR2 YYREEE, per germline (reference sequence). After removal of 5 bases from V and 6 bases from J, the junction contained 4 bases not matched to a gene. The CDR3 totals 13 residues. The CDR3 DNA is TGTGCCAGCAGAGCGGGATCGTCCGGGGAGCTGTTTTTT. It yields the protein CASRAGSSGELFF.

Many counts were recorded for this clonotype. This chain links TRBV7-8 with TRBJ2-7; D unresolved. V lost 0 bases, J lost 5 bases, and 11 bases lay in between. This CDR3 is built from 14 residues. Germline V gene sequence: CDR1 SGHVS, CDR2 FQNEAQ. The CDR3 loop is CASSLAQASNEQYF. CDR3 coding DNA: TGTGCCAGCAGCTTAGCCCAAGCTTCAAACGAGCAGTACTTC.

This clonotype was observed a few times. The genes are TRBV7-9 and TRBJ2-5; 7 nucleotides align to TRBD1. The CDR3 contains 14 residues. The germline CDR1 and CDR2 sequences are SEHNR and FQNEAQ (reference sequence). J lost 9 bases, V lost 5 bases, and 12 bases had no gene match. CDR3 protein: CASSRTGSNQPQYF. CDR3 nucleotides: TGTGCCAGCAGCCGGACAGGCTCCAATCAGCCCCAGTACTTC.

The chain couples TRBV29-1 to TRBJ1-5; 10 bases align to TRBD1. The CDR3 totals 13 residues. Looked up from germline, CDR1 is SQVTM and CDR2 is ANQGSEA. Germline trimming cut 8 bases from V and 5 bases from J; bases unmatched to any gene: 6. The CDR3 sequence is CSPLGTGDQPQHF. Written as DNA, the CDR3 is TGCAGCCCACTGGGGACAGGGGATCAGCCCCAGCATTTT.

V usage is TRBV11-2 and J usage is TRBJ2-3; weak D call: TRBD1 (6 bases). Per germline, CDR1 SGHAT and CDR2 FQNNGV. Trimming shortened V by 3 bases and J by 4 bases, and 14 bases separated the two germline ends. CDR3 length: 15 amino acids. CDR3 loop: CASSFQGILSDTQYF. The CDR3 DNA reads as TGTGCCAGCAGCTTCCAGGGGATTCTGTCAGATACGCAGTATTTT.

This chain joins TRBV7-9 and TRBJ1-2; maybe TRBD1 (6 bases). The germline V and J ends were trimmed by 5 bases and 7 bases, with 17 bases remaining between them. This CDR3 has 14 amino acids. Germline V gives CDR1 SEHNR, CDR2 FQNEAQ (reference sequence). The chain's CDR3 is CASSARAGDGGYTF. The DNA for the CDR3 is TGTGCCAGCAGCGCTCGGGCAGGGGACGGTGGCTACACCTTC.

Remarks on this clonotype: At one end, the junction sequence differs from germline, possibly due to a read error. The rearrangement uses TRBV24-1 and TRBJ1-5; TRBD1 matches 7 bases. CDR3 size: 16 residues. Germline assignment: CDR1 KGHDR and CDR2 SFDVKD. CDR3 residues: CASSSPLQGEYQPQHF. The DNA of the CDR3 is TGTGCCAGCAGTTCTCCTCTTCAGGGGGAATATCAGCCCCAGCATTTT.

In this sample, this clonotype turned up many times. The chain recombines TRBV20-1 with TRBJ2-6; D gene uncertain. There are 13 residues in the CDR3. Germline CDR1 reads DFQATT; CDR2 reads SNEGSKA (reference sequence). V lost 3 bases and J 1 base, leaving 4 bases between the germline ends. The CDR3 sequence: CSARESGANVLTF. The CDR3 DNA is TGCAGTGCTAGGGAGTCTGGGGCCAACGTCCTGACTTTC.

This chain's CDR3 is CASSLATGQGYTF. The CDR3 DNA follows: TGTGCCAGCAGCTTGGCCACGGGACAGGGCTACACCTTC. The chain is built from TRBV5-8 and TRBJ1-2; 7 nucleotides align to TRBD1. J was trimmed by 8 bases and V by 0 bases; bases with no gene match: 4. Germline lookup yields CDR1 SGHTS and CDR2 YDEGEE. CDR3 length: 13 amino acids.

This clonotype occurred many times. The chain combines TRBV29-1 with TRBJ2-7, with D perhaps matching TRBD2 (6 bases). Germline V gene data show CDR1 as SQVTM and CDR2 as ANQGSEA. CDR3 length: 12 residues. CDR3 coding DNA: TGCAGTGGAGGGAAGGGGCGATACGAGCAGTACTTC. This encodes CSGGKGRYEQYF.

DNA for the CDR3: TGTGCCAGCAGCTTGTCAGGTCTTTCCGGGGAGCTGTTTTTT. Its translation is CASSLSGLSGELFF. V is TRBV7-9 and J is TRBJ2-2; D gene uncertain. V shed 3 bases and J shed 6 bases, with 11 bases lying between them. This CDR3 is built from 14 residues. Germline-derived CDR1 and CDR2 are SEHNR and FQNEAQ (reference sequence). Filled out from reference TRBV7-9 and TRBJ2-2, the complete variable domain reads DTGVSQNPRHKITKRGQNVTFRCDPISEHNRLYWYRQTLGQGPEFLTYFQNEAQLEKSRLLSDRFSAERPKGSFSTLEIQRTEQGDSAMYLCASSLSGLSGELFFGEGSRLTVL.

Ten or more counts support this clonotype. V usage is TRBV2 and J usage is TRBJ1-1; D call uncertain. CDR3 length: 11 residues. Deletions cut 9 bases from V and 8 bases from J, with 13 bases between. The germline V gene has CDR1 SNHLY and CDR2 FYNNEI. The CDR3, as DNA: TGTGCCAGACAGACGGTAACAGAAGCTTTCTTT. Translation gives CARQTVTEAFF. The variable domain in full, with the rest retrieved from reference TRBV2 and TRBJ1-1, is EPEVTQTPSHQVTQMGQEVILRCVPISNHLYFYWYRQILGQKVEFLVSFYNNEISEKSEIFDDQFSVERPDGSNFTLKIRSTKLEDSAMYFCARQTVTEAFFGQGTRLTVV.

This clonotype was observed many times. The gene calls are TRBV29-1 and TRBJ2-7, with 10 bases aligning to TRBD1. The CDR3 sequence is 15 residues long. V trimming: 3 bases; J trimming: 3 bases; junction bases outside the gene matches: 8. Germline CDR1 and CDR2: SQVTM and ANQGSEA. CDR3: CSVEGQTGGYYEQYF. CDR3 DNA: TGCAGCGTTGAGGGCCAGACAGGGGGCTACTACGAGCAGTACTTC.

V is TRBV7-3 and J is TRBJ1-6; TRBD1 aligns across 11 bases. Per germline, CDR1 SGHTA and CDR2 FQGTGA. V was pared by 6 bases and J by 9 bases, with 7 bases of the junction left unmatched. The CDR3 consists of 15 residues. The CDR3 protein is CASSARDRGTSPLHF. For the CDR3, the DNA is TGTGCCAGCAGTGCGCGGGACAGGGGGACTTCACCCCTCCACTTT.

The sample holds many counts of this clonotype. This chain joins TRBV6-1 and TRBJ1-2; D not certain. Trimming cost V 2 bases and J 3 bases, with 13 bases left between them. The CDR3 is 15 amino acids. The V gene's germline CDR1 is MNHNS and CDR2 SASEGT. The CDR3 spells CASSELWQSDYGYTF. CDR3 nucleotides: TGTGCCAGCAGTGAATTGTGGCAGTCGGACTATGGCTACACCTTC.

The chain links TRBV6-6 to TRBJ2-5, with 8 bases identical to TRBD1. The CDR3 length is 13 residues. V trimming: 7 bases; J trimming: 3 bases; junction bases outside the gene matches: 4. Germline CDR1 reads MNHNY; CDR2 reads SVGAGI (reference sequence). The CDR3 region is CASTPDREETQYF. In nucleotides, the CDR3 is TGTGCCAGCACCCCGGACAGGGAAGAGACCCAGTACTTC.

V and J are TRBV7-9 and TRBJ2-2, with TRBD1 matching over 8 bases. This CDR3 is 15 amino acids long. J gave up 4 bases and V 8 bases, and 9 bases lay outside the gene matches. Per germline, CDR1 SEHNR and CDR2 FQNEAQ (reference sequence). The CDR3 sequence: CASCLGQGGTGELFF. Written as DNA, the CDR3 is TGTGCCAGCTGTCTCGGACAGGGTGGCACCGGGGAGCTGTTTTTT. The full variable domain, its missing parts supplied by reference TRBV7-9 and TRBJ2-2, is DTGVSQNPRHKITKRGQNVTFRCDPISEHNRLYWYRQTLGQGPEFLTYFQNEAQLEKSRLLSDRFSAERPKGSFSTLEIQRTEQGDSAMYLCASCLGQGGTGELFFGEGSRLTVL.

V gene TRBV19 combines with J gene TRBJ2-5; 10 bases are shared with TRBD2. Germline values: CDR1 LNHDA, CDR2 SQIVND (reference sequence). This CDR3 spans 16 amino acids. Trimming removed 4 bases from V and 1 base from J; junction bases left unmatched: 6. The CDR3 protein is CASSKTLAGSQETQYF. CDR3 bases: TGTGCCAGTAGTAAAACACTAGCGGGGAGCCAAGAGACCCAGTACTTC. Full variable domain (rest looked up from reference TRBV19 and TRBJ2-5): DGGITQSPKYLFRKEGQNVTLSCEQNLNHDAMYWYRQDPGQGLRLIYYSQIVNDFQKGDIAEGYSVSREKKESFPLTVTSAQKNPTAFYLCASSKTLAGSQETQYFGPGTRLLVL.